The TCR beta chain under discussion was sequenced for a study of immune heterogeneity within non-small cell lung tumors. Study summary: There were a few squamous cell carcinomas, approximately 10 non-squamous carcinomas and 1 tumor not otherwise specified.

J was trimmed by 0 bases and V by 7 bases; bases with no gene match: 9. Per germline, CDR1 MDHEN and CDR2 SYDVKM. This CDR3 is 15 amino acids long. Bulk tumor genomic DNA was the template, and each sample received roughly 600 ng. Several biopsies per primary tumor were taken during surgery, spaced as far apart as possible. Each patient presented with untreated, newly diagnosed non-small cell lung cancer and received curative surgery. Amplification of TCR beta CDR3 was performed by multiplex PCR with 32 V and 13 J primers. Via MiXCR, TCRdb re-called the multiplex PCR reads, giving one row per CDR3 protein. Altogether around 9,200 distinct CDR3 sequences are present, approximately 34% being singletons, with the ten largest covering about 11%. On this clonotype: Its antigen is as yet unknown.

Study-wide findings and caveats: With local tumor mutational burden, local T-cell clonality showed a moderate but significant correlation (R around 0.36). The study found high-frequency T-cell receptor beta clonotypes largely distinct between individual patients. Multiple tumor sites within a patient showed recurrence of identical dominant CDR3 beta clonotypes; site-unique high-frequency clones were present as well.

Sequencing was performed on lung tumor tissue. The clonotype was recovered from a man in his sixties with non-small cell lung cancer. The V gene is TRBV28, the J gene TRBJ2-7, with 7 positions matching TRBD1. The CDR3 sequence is CASTQPGQSSYEQYF. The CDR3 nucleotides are TGTGCCAGCACCCAACCGGGACAGAGCTCCTACGAGCAGTACTTC.